This TCR beta chain originates from a study of molecular identifiers for immune sequencing clone quantification. Study-level points and caveats: A single cell's spiked Jurkat TCR RNA was reportedly detectable among one million naive cells.

Germline lookup yields CDR1 MNHEY and CDR2 SMNVEV (reference sequence). The length of the CDR3 is 15 residues. V lost 4 bases, J lost 3 bases, and 5 bases stayed unmatched. Points on this clonotype: Its antigen is unknown.

TCRdb re-derived calls from the PCR reads in MiXCR, one entry per CDR3 protein. This sample yields more than 450,000 distinct CDR3 sequences, of which approximately 25% are seen a single time; under 0.85% belongs to the top ten. Naive CD8 T cells, phenotype CD8+CD4-CCR7+CD45RA+, were sorted. This sequence was found in a human donor in good health. Some libraries in this study had Jurkat cell RNA spiked in. V and J are TRBV27 and TRBJ1-5, with 8 bases fitting TRBD1. The source material was naive CD8+ T cells from blood, with Jurkat cell RNA spiked in. Regarding subset: FACS-sorted CD8+CD4-CCR7+CD45RA+ naive T cells. The CDR3 is CASSSRGLDNQPQHF. The CDR3 DNA follows: TGTGCCAGCAGTTCCAGGGGGCTGGACAATCAGCCCCAGCATTTT.